The 6 T cell receptor beta chains presented below share a single source sample, sequenced in a study of T cells after yellow fever vaccination. TCRdb reanalysed the 5' RACE reads using MiXCR and keeps one entry per CDR3 protein. The table has about 74,000 distinct CDR3 sequences, more than 5.5% seen once. The material was CD8+ T cells sorted from PBMCs, obtained 5 days after the first yellow fever vaccination. All receptors come from a man aged 18 to 29 who received the YFV17D yellow fever vaccine.

This chain connects TRBV12-3 or TRBV12-4 to TRBJ2-7; D might be TRBD2 (5 bases). V was cut by 3 bases and J by 5 bases, with 14 bases left in between. The CDR3 has 14 amino acids. CDR3 bases: TGTGCCAGCAGTTTTTTGTCGACCGGGGACGAGCAGTACGTC. Amino acids: CASSFLSTGDEQYV.

This clonotype was recorded many times. As DNA, the CDR3 is TGTGCCAGCAGCTTTGGGGCAGGGAAGATGGAGAGATATGGCTACACCTTC. It translates to CASSFGAGKMERYGYTF. The chain combines TRBV21-1 with TRBJ1-2; the table's TRBD1 call for D was not verified on the DNA. TRBV21-1 is given as a pseudogene. The CDR3 is 17 residues long.

A few counts support this clonotype. The chain has TRBV27 and TRBJ2-1, with D perhaps being TRBD1 or TRBD2 (5 bases each). The germline V gene has CDR1 MNHEY and CDR2 SMNVEV (reference sequence). The V end was cut by 3 bases, the J end by 5 bases, with 14 bases between. CDR3 length equals 15 residues. CDR3 sequence reads: CASSFSAVGHNEQFF. The CDR3 DNA sequence: TGTGCCAGCAGTTTTTCGGCAGTGGGACACAATGAGCAGTTCTTC.

Only a few counts were recorded for this clonotype. The chain combines TRBV5-6 with TRBJ1-5; the D is unclear. There are 17 residues in the CDR3. The V end was cut by 0 bases, the J end by 3 bases, with 16 bases between. The germline V gene encodes CDR1 SGHDT and CDR2 YYEEEE. CDR3 in amino acids: CASSLGIRGLDNQPQHF. CDR3 DNA sequence: TGTGCCAGCAGCTTGGGAATCAGAGGCCTTGACAATCAGCCCCAGCATTTT.

The chain couples TRBV4-1 to TRBJ2-3, with a possible D match to TRBD1 (6 bases). The germline V gene encodes CDR1 MGHRA and CDR2 YSYEKL. The V and J ends lost 0 bases and 5 bases respectively, with 15 bases between them. The CDR3 loop spans 16 amino acids. CDR3 sequence: CASSQETGNWGDTQYF. CDR3 nucleotides: TGCGCCAGCAGCCAAGAGACAGGTAACTGGGGAGATACGCAGTATTTT.

The chain employs TRBV18 and TRBJ1-2; a possible D gene is TRBD1 (6 bases). Germline values: CDR1 KGHSH, CDR2 LQKENI. This CDR3 has 16 amino acids. The ends were cut back, 4 bases at V and 1 base at J, with 16 bases in the middle. CDR3 sequence: CASSRSGGPDNYGYTF. The CDR3 DNA follows: TGTGCCAGCTCACGAAGCGGGGGGCCGGATAACTATGGCTACACCTTC.